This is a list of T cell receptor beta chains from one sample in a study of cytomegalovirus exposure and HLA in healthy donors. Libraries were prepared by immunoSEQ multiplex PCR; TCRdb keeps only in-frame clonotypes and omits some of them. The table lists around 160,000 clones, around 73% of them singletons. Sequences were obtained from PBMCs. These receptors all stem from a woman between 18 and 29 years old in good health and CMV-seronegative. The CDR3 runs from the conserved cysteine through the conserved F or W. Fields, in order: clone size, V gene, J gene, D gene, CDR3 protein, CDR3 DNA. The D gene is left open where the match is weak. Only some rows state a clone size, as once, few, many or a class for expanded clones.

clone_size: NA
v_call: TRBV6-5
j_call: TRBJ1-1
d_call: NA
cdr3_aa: CASSYSPRAGTEAFF
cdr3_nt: TGTGCCAGCAGTTACTCTCCCAGGGCAGGCACTGAAGCTTTCTTT

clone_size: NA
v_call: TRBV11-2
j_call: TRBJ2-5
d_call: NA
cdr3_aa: CASSPTRETQYF
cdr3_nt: TGTGCCAGCTCCCCCACGAGGGAGACCCAGTACTTC

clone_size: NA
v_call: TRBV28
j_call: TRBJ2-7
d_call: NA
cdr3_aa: CASSSPAYEQYF
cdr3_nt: TGTGCCAGCAGTTCCCCCGCCTACGAGCAGTACTTC

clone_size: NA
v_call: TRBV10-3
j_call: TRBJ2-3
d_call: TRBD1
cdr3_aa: CAISEPDRPDTQYF
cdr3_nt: TGTGCCATCAGTGAGCCGGACAGGCCAGATACGCAGTATTTT

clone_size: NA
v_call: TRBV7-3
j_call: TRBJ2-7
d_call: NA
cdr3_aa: CASSLGASYEQYF
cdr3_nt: TGTGCCAGCAGCTTAGGGGCCTCCTACGAGCAGTACTTC

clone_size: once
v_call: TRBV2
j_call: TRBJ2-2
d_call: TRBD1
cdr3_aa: CASRRMTGKSGELFF
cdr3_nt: TGTGCCAGCAGGCGGATGACAGGGAAGTCCGGGGAGCTGTTTTTT

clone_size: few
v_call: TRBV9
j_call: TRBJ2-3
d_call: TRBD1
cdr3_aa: CASSLRGQGGTDTQYF
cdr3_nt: TGTGCCAGCAGCCTGAGGGGACAGGGTGGGACAGATACGCAGTATTTT

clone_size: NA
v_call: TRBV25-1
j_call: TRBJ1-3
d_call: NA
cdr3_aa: CASSEAGSGNTIYF
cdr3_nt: TGTGCCAGCAGTGAAGCGGGGTCTGGAAACACCATATATTTT

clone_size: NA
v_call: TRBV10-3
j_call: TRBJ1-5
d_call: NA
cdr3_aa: CAIRDSANQPQHF
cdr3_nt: TGTGCCATCAGGGACAGCGCTAATCAGCCCCAGCATTTT

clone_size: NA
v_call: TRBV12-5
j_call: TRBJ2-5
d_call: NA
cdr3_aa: CASGLATGFGQETQYF
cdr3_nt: TGTGCTAGTGGTTTGGCCACAGGATTCGGGCAAGAGACCCAGTACTTC

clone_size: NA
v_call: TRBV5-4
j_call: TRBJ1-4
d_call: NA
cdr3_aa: CASSGGEENEKLFF
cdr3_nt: TGTGCCAGCAGCGGAGGGGAGGAAAATGAAAAACTGTTTTTT

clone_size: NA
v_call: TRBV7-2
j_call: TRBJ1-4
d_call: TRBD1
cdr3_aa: CASSTGTGREKLFF
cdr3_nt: TGTGCCAGCAGCACGGGGACAGGGAGGGAAAAACTGTTTTTT

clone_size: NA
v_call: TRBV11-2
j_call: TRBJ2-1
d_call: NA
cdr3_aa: CASSPLAGYNEQFF
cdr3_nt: TGTGCCAGCAGCCCCCTCGCGGGTTACAATGAGCAGTTCTTC

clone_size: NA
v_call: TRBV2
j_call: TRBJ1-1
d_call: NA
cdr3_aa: CASGQLNTEAFF
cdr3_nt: TGTGCCAGCGGACAGCTGAACACTGAAGCTTTCTTT

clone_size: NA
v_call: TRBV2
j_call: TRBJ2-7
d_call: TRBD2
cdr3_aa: CASSEKRGGPASYEQYF
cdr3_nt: TGTGCCAGCAGTGAGAAGCGGGGGGGCCCCGCCTCCTACGAGCAGTACTTC

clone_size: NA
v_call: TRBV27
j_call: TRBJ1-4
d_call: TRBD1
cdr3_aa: CASSGHRDRNEKLFF
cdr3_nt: TGTGCCAGCAGCGGTCACCGGGACAGAAATGAAAAACTGTTTTTT

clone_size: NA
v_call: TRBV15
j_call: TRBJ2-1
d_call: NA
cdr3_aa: CATSRDRASAGEQFF
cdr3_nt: TGTGCCACCAGCAGAGATCGCGCTAGCGCAGGTGAGCAGTTCTTC

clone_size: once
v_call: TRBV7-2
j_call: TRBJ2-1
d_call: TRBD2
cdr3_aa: CASSLGLAGEQFF
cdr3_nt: TGTGCCAGCAGCTTAGGCCTAGCGGGCGAGCAGTTCTTC

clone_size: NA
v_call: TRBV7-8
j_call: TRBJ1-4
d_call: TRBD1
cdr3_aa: CASRGQGAANEKLFF
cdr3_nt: TGTGCCAGCAGGGGCCAGGGGGCTGCTAATGAAAAACTGTTTTTT

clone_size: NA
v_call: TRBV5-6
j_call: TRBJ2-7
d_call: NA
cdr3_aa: CASSLRYEQYF
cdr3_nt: TGTGCCAGCAGCTTACGATACGAGCAGTACTTC

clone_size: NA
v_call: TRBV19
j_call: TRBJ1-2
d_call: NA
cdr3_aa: CASIPVPPPEGGLNGYTF
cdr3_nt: TGTGCCAGTATCCCCGTACCACCTCCGGAGGGGGGGCTAAATGGCTACACCTTC

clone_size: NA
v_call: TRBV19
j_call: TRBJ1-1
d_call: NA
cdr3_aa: CASSISGLGTEAFF
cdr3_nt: TGTGCCAGTAGTATCTCGGGGTTAGGGACTGAAGCTTTCTTT

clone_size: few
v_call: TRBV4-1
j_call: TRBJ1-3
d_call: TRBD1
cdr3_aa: CASSQVQGVGTTGNTIYF
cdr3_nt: TGCGCCAGCAGCCAAGTCCAGGGGGTAGGTACGACTGGAAACACCATATATTTT

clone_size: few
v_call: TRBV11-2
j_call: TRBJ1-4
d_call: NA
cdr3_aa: CASSRGNEKLFF
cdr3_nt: TGTGCCAGCAGCCGGGGGAATGAAAAACTGTTTTTT

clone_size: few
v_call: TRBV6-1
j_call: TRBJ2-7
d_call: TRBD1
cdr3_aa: CASGQGYEQYF
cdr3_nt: TGTGCCAGTGGACAGGGCTACGAGCAGTACTTC

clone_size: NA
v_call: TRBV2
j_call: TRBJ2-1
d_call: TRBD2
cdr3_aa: CASNPGLAGGEQFF
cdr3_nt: TGTGCCAGCAACCCGGGACTAGCGGGAGGCGAGCAGTTCTTC

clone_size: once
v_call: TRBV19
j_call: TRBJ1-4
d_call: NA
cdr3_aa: CASSRGGTGGEKLFF
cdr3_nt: TGTGCCAGTAGTCGAGGCGGGACCGGGGGTGAAAAACTGTTTTTT

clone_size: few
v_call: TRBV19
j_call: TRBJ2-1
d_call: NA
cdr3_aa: CASKIGRSNEQFF
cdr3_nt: TGTGCCAGTAAGATCGGCAGGTCCAATGAGCAGTTCTTC

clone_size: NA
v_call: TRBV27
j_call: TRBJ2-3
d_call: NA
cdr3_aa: CASSSLASTDTQYF
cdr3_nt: TGTGCCAGCAGTTCACTCGCTAGCACAGATACGCAGTATTTT